This T cell receptor (beta chain) was captured in a study of shared clonotypes between healthy human individuals. CDR1 and CDR2 (germline): SGHRS, YFSETQ. The CDR3 covers 15 residues. The V gene lost 4 bases and the J gene lost 1 base, with 14 bases spanning the gap. Profiling relied on immunoSEQ multiplex PCR, and the TCRdb table lists in-frame clones only, not all of them. The sample carries 1.5 million to 1.9 million clones, under 99% recorded once. The chain couples TRBV5-1 to TRBJ2-5; D could derive from TRBD1 or TRBD2 (6 bases each). Sequenced material: naive CD4+ T cells sorted from blood. Subset given: CD45RA+ positively selected. The TCR sequence derives from a man aged 25-40 years in good health. CDR3 amino acids: CASSLPSGAQETQYF. The CDR3 DNA is TGCGCCAGCAGCCTCCCGTCGGGGGCCCAAGAGACCCAGTACTTC.